These 19 T cell receptor beta chains were sequenced from one sample in a study of T cell changes during pregnancy in multiple sclerosis. TCRdb's copy holds only in-frame clones and misses some; the assay was immunoSEQ multiplex PCR. The table has under 110,000 clones, under 95% seen once; the top ten hold over 1.5%. The sample consisted of peripheral blood, taken before pregnancy. The origin of the receptors is a female donor with multiple sclerosis, enrolled in a pregnancy study.

The CDR3 DNA reads as TGTGCCAGCAGCTTGGTTGGGACTAGCGTCTACAATGAGCAGTTCTTC. It encodes CASSLVGTSVYNEQFF. The V and J genes are TRBV5-4 and TRBJ2-1; 10 bases match TRBD2. There are 16 residues in the CDR3. The trim removed 0 bases at V and 3 bases at J, leaving 3 bases unmatched. Germline V gene sequence: CDR1 SGHNT, CDR2 YYREEE (reference sequence).

The chain is built from TRBV21-1 and TRBJ1-2; the DNA was not compared with TRBD1, the D call given in the table. TRBV21-1 is shown as a pseudogene. The CDR3 runs 16 residues. The CDR3: CASVYSGQGSDYGYTF. In DNA form, the CDR3 reads TGTGCCAGCGTCTACTCAGGACAGGGGTCGGACTATGGCTACACCTTC.

The V call is TRBV10-3, the J call TRBJ1-2; D ambiguous. Germline CDR1 and CDR2: ENHRY and SYGVKD. The CDR3 contains 15 residues. V was pared by 2 bases and J by 4 bases, with 14 bases between. The DNA of the CDR3 is TGTGCCATCAGTGAGCCGAACCGGGTTACCTATGGCTACACCTTC. As protein: CAISEPNRVTYGYTF.

This clone has only one observation. The rearrangement joins TRBV27 to TRBJ2-7; D perhaps matches TRBD2 (7 bases). Germline V gene data show CDR1 as MNHEY and CDR2 as SMNVEV (reference sequence). This CDR3 has 16 residues. The germline V and J ends were trimmed by 1 base and 2 bases, with 15 bases remaining between them. The CDR3 nucleotides are TGTGCCAGCAGTTTATTTTCGGCGGGGGCCACCTACGAGCAGTACTTC. Translating it yields CASSLFSAGATYEQYF.

The chain combines TRBV28 with TRBJ1-2, with a weak D call TRBD1 (5 bases). CDR3 length: 13 amino acids. The V gene's germline CDR1 is MDHEN and CDR2 SYDVKM. Trimming cost V 4 bases and J 7 bases, with 13 bases left between them. The CDR3 region is CASSSHGGGGYTF. CDR3 nucleotides: TGTGCCAGCAGTTCCCACGGGGGAGGTGGCTACACCTTC.

CDR3 nucleotides: TGTGCCAGCAGCTCAGCTGGGACAGGGGGTTCACCCCTCCACTTT. Encoded protein: CASSSAGTGGSPLHF. The V gene is TRBV7-9, the J gene TRBJ1-6, with TRBD1 matching over 11 bases. V lost 4 bases to trimming and J lost 9 bases; unmatched junction nucleotides: 5. The germline V gene has CDR1 SEHNR and CDR2 FQNEAQ (reference sequence). This CDR3 has 15 residues.

This clone was counted only a few times. The chain joins TRBV4-3 to TRBJ2-3, with a tentative D call TRBD2 (6 bases). This CDR3 comprises 17 residues. Trimming pared 0 bases from V and 4 bases from J, leaving 17 bases between. Germline values: CDR1 LGHNA, CDR2 YSLEER. The CDR3: CASSQDLASVGADTQYF. In DNA, the CDR3 is TGCGCCAGCAGCCAAGATCTCGCTAGCGTCGGCGCAGATACGCAGTATTTT.

The chain combines TRBV29-1 with TRBJ2-1, with D maybe TRBD2 (6 bases). Trimming pared 7 bases from V and 3 bases from J, leaving 16 bases between. Germline V gives CDR1 SQVTM, CDR2 ANQGSEA. The CDR3 runs to 14 residues. In nucleotides, the CDR3 is TGCAGCGCCGAACCCCAGGGAGGCTACAATGAGCAGTTCTTC. It yields the protein CSAEPQGGYNEQFF.

The rearrangement joins TRBV6-5 to TRBJ2-5, with 8 nucleotides matching TRBD2. The junction had 7 bases not matched to a gene; V was cut back by 0 bases and J by 4 bases. The germline V gene has CDR1 MNHEY and CDR2 SVGAGI. This CDR3 has 16 residues. The chain's CDR3 is CASSYSPAGVRETQYF. CDR3 DNA: TGTGCCAGCAGTTACTCCCCAGCGGGAGTGCGAGAGACCCAGTACTTC.

The chain is built from TRBV7-2 and TRBJ1-2; possibly TRBD1 for D (6 bases). V shed 5 bases and J shed 5 bases, with 9 bases lying between them. The germline CDR1 and CDR2 sequences are SGHTA and FQGNSA. This CDR3 has 12 amino acids. CDR3 bases: TGTGCCAGCAGCATCCAGGGGTATGGCTACACCTTC. Its protein product is CASSIQGYGYTF.

Remarks on this clone: Other DNA sequences in this sample translate to the same CDR3. The rearrangement uses TRBV15 and TRBJ2-1, with 7 nucleotides matching TRBD2. The length of the CDR3 is 15 residues. Germline CDR1 LNHNV, CDR2 YYDKDF (reference sequence). The V gene end was trimmed by 1 base and the J gene end by 0 bases; junction bases not matched to a gene: 0. CDR3 nucleotides: TGTGCCACCAGCAGAGGCGGGAGCTCCTACAATGAGCAGTTCTTC. Translating gives CATSRGGSSYNEQFF. Based on the CDR3 plus reference TRBV15 and TRBJ2-1, the full variable domain is DAMVIQNPRYQVTQFGKPVTLSCSQTLNHNVMYWYQQKSSQAPKLLFHYYDKDFNNEADTPDNFQSRRPNTSFCFLDIRSPGLGDTAMYLCATSRGGSSYNEQFFGPGTRLTVL.

The CDR3: CASSFSDSFYEQYF. The DNA of the CDR3 is TGTGCCAGCAGCTTTTCCGACAGCTTCTACGAGCAGTACTTC. The chain recombines TRBV11-2 with TRBJ2-7, with D possibly matching TRBD1 (5 bases). The germline CDR1 and CDR2 sequences are SGHAT and FQNNGV. The CDR3 runs to 14 residues. V lost 3 bases to trimming and J lost 3 bases, with 12 bases between them.

The rearrangement uses TRBV6-1 and TRBJ2-5; 9 bases are a match to TRBD2. Per germline, CDR1 MNHNS and CDR2 SASEGT. This CDR3 contains 14 residues. Trimming removed 7 bases from V and 3 bases from J; junction bases left unmatched: 6. The chain's CDR3 is CASTSGLAKETQYF. The DNA of the CDR3 is TGTGCCAGCACCTCGGGACTAGCCAAAGAGACCCAGTACTTC.

This sequence joins TRBV4-1 and TRBJ2-7, with 7 bases identical to TRBD2. V gave up 0 bases and J gave up 6 bases; unmatched junction bases: 11. CDR1 and CDR2 from the germline V gene are MGHRA and YSYEKL. CDR3 size: 16 residues. CDR3 protein: CASSQDLETSRREQYF. In nucleotides, the CDR3 is TGCGCCAGCAGCCAAGATTTGGAGACTAGCCGCCGCGAGCAGTACTTC.

The chain uses TRBV29-1 and TRBJ1-3; the D is unclear. This CDR3 comprises 11 residues. Germline CDR1 and CDR2: SQVTM and ANQGSEA. Deletions cut 5 bases from V and 4 bases from J, with 6 bases between. The CDR3 loop reads CSVHQGNTIYF. CDR3 DNA sequence: TGCAGCGTTCACCAGGGAAACACCATATATTTT.

V gene TRBV10-3 combines with J gene TRBJ2-7; D is perhaps TRBD1 (5 bases). Trimming removed 3 bases at V and 9 bases at J, with 15 bases between. The germline V gene encodes CDR1 ENHRY and CDR2 SYGVKD. CDR3 length equals 13 residues. In nucleotides, the CDR3 is TGTGCCATCAGTGAAACTAAAACAGGCCGGCAGTACTTC. Translation: CAISETKTGRQYF.

The chain recombines TRBV5-6 with TRBJ1-6, with TRBD1 identical over 7 bases. J gave up 7 bases and V 7 bases, and 8 bases lay outside the gene matches. There are 14 residues in the CDR3. Germline lookup yields CDR1 SGHDT and CDR2 YYEEEE. The CDR3 loop is CASRPSRGNSPLHF. In DNA, the CDR3 is TGTGCCAGCCGCCCCTCCAGGGGGAATTCACCCCTCCACTTT.

The V gene is TRBV11-2, the J gene TRBJ2-7; no reliable D call. Trimming took 0 bases from V and 2 from J, leaving 14 bases between them. This CDR3 has 16 residues. Looked up from germline, CDR1 is SGHAT and CDR2 is FQNNGV. The CDR3: CASSLDPTWAAYEQYF. The CDR3 DNA sequence: TGTGCCAGCAGCTTAGATCCCACCTGGGCCGCCTACGAGCAGTACTTC.

The chain links TRBV7-9 to TRBJ2-7; possible D gene TRBD1, 6 bases. V lost 5 bases, J lost 0 bases, and 11 bases lay in between. The CDR3 runs 14 residues. Per the germline V gene, CDR1 is SEHNR and CDR2 is FQNEAQ (reference sequence). The CDR3 region has the DNA TGTGCCAGCAGCCCAACAGGGAACTCCTACGAGCAGTACTTC. Residues: CASSPTGNSYEQYF.